The source of this T cell receptor beta chain is a study of cytomegalovirus exposure and HLA in healthy donors. 13 Jbeta primers and 60 Vbeta primers were used for the PCR. Only in-frame clones appear in the TCRdb table, and some are missing; sequencing was by immunoSEQ multiplex PCR. The top ten clones hold about 4.5% of a sample with roughly 100,000 clones, about 60% of them seen once. The sequence derives from a human donor in good health. Sequencing was done on a sample of PBMCs.

The CDR3 loop is CSVEGRQTQYF. The CDR3 DNA sequence: TGCAGCGTTGAAGGGAGACAGACGCAGTATTTT. This rearrangement joins TRBV29-1 to TRBJ2-3; D may be TRBD1 (5 bases). The length of the CDR3 is 11 residues. The V and J ends lost 1 base and 9 bases respectively, with 8 bases between them. The V gene's germline CDR1 is SQVTM and CDR2 ANQGSEA.